The clone carrying this T cell receptor beta chain was seen more than once but under ten times. Antigen specificity is unknown. One end of the junction fails to match germline, which may point to a read error. In germline, CDR1 is SGHTA, CDR2 FQGNSA. The CDR3 extends over 12 amino acids. This sample stems from a study of early T cells in non-severe SARS-CoV-2 infection. Study-level information: Bulk RNA from unsorted whole blood was sequenced; chains were unpaired.

Unique molecular identifiers were added to individual cDNA molecules. MiXCR was run by TCRdb on the 5' RACE reads, yielding one entry per CDR3 protein. Of some 64,000 distinct CDR3 sequences detected, approximately 11% appear once; the ten largest clones hold roughly a sixth. The study, taken as a whole, reports: VDJdb-based annotation leaned toward anti-spike CD8 responses and missed private and CD4 specificities.

The V and J genes are TRBV7-2 and TRBJ2-5, with D perhaps assigned TRBD1 or TRBD2 (6 bases each). The clonotype comes from an adult who was a healthcare worker with PCR-confirmed SARS-CoV-2 infection or an uninfected control (not recorded which). The sequencing used whole blood, collected at baseline. CDR3 DNA: TGTTCCAGCAGCCCGGGGGCGGAGACCCAGTACTTC. Amino acid sequence: CSSSPGAETQYF.